Here is one TCR beta chain with its context. Study processing details: Reference gene primer amplification yielded estimated nucleated cell counts. Some clones are missing from TCRdb's copy, which holds only in-frame ones; the method was immunoSEQ multiplex PCR. V and J calls and clone size come straight from that table; D and trimming were deduced from the DNA. The sample records roughly 150,000 clones, about four fifths being singletons. The source of the sample is a study of blood T cell repertoires in COVID-19. Study information: PBMCs, B-cell-depleted T cells, or T cells were the source of the cDNA or gDNA that made up the material.

V was cut by 0 bases and J by 3 bases, with 9 bases left in between. The CDR3 covers 15 residues. Germline-derived CDR1 and CDR2 are LNHNV and YYDKDF (reference sequence). The clonotype comes from a man in his 60s with acute or convalescent COVID-19. V gene TRBV15 combines with J gene TRBJ1-5; D perhaps matches TRBD1 (6 bases). Sequencing was carried out using peripheral blood. This CDR3 reads CATSRDGQINQPQHF. In DNA form, the CDR3 reads TGTGCCACCAGCAGAGATGGACAGATCAATCAGCCCCAGCATTTT.